The clone carrying this T cell receptor beta chain showed up many times. These data are taken from a study of CD8+CD57+ T cells in acquired aplastic anemia. J was trimmed by 0 bases and V by 1 base; bases with no gene match: 5. Germline CDR1 and CDR2: SGHAT and FQNNGV. The CDR3 spans 16 residues. Patients who underwent sequencing had shown CD8+CD57+ cell expansion by flow cytometry. The use of genomic DNA as template underpinned the TCR beta VDJ and CDR3 profiling. TCRdb reanalysed the reads using MiXCR and keeps one entry per CDR3 protein. This table holds about 120,000 distinct CDR3 sequences, under 65% found once.

The chain joins TRBV11-2 to TRBJ2-7, with TRBD2 identical over 8 bases. This TCR came from a human donor with aplastic anemia. Sequenced material: sorted CD4+, CD8+, or CD8+CD57+ T cells (not recorded which) from PBMCs. CDR3 sequence (DNA): TGTGCCAGCAGCTTAGTGGTAGCGGGAAGCTCCTACGAGCAGTACTTC. Translation: CASSLVVAGSSYEQYF.